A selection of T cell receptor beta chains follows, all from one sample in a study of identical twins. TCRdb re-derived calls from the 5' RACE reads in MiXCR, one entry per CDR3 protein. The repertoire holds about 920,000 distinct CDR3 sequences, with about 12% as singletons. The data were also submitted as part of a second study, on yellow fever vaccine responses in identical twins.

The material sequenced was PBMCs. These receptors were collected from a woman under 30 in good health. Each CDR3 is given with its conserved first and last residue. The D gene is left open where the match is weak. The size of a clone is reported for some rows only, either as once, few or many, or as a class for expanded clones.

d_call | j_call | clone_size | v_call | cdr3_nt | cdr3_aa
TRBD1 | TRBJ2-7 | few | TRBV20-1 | TGCAGTGTCACACCGGGACAGTCAGCCTACGAGCAGTACTTC | CSVTPGQSAYEQYF
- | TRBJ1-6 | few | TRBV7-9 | TGTGCCAGCAGCCCGGGAGGCGGTCTTGGACATTCACCCCTCCACTTT | CASSPGGGLGHSPLHF
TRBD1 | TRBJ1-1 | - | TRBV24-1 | TGTGCCACCAGTGATCCGAGGACAGGGGGGGGCACTGAAGCTTTCTTT | CATSDPRTGGGTEAFF
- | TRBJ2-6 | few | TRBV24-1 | TGTGCCACCAGTGGCCAACAGTTCTCTGGGGCCAACGTCCTGACTTTC | CATSGQQFSGANVLTF
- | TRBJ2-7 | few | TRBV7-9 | TGTGCCAGCAGCGGGGATACCTACGAGCAGTACTTC | CASSGDTYEQYF
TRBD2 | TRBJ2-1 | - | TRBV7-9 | TGTGCCAGCAGCCGGATAGCGGGTGTGGACAATGAGCAGTTCTTC | CASSRIAGVDNEQFF
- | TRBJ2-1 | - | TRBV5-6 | TGTGCCAGCAGCTCCATCGGAAGTGCAGGAAACTCCTACAATGAGCAGTTCTTC | CASSSIGSAGNSYNEQFF
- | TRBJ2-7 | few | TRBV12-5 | TGTGCTAGTGGTTTGGTAACAGGGACTGCCGAGCAGTACTTC | CASGLVTGTAEQYF
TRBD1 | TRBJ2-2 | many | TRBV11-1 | TGTGCCAGCAGCTTACCCCAGGGGGCTTGGAACGGGGAGCTGTTTTTT | CASSLPQGAWNGELFF
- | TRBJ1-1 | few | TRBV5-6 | TGTGCCAGCAGCTTGTGGGCGGAAGCAGCTTTCTTT | CASSLWAEAAFF
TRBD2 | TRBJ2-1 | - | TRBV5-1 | TGCGCCAGCAGCTTGGGAGGACTGACTAGCGGGAGGGTAAGTGAGCAGTTCTTC | CASSLGGLTSGRVSEQFF
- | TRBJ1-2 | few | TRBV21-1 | TGTGCCAGCAGCGGACAGGACTATGGCTACACCTTC | CASSGQDYGYTF
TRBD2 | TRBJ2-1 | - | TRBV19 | TGTGCCAGTAGTATCGGCGGGGGGGCGGGTGAGCAGTTCTTC | CASSIGGGAGEQFF
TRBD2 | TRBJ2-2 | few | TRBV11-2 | TGTGCCAGCAGCTCCGGGGGGTTAGGCACCGGGGAGCTGTTTTTT | CASSSGGLGTGELFF
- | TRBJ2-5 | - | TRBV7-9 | TGTGCCAGCAGCTTGCTGTTAGGCGACCTTAAGGAGACCCAGTACTTC | CASSLLLGDLKETQYF
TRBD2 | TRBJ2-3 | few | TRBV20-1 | TGCAGTGCTAGTACAGCGGGAGGGGTTACAGATACGCAGTATTTT | CSASTAGGVTDTQYF
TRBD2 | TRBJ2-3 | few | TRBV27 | TGTGCCAGCAGCCAAACGACTAGCGGGAGGGCGGGGCAGTATTTT | CASSQTTSGRAGQYF
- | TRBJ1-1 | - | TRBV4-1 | TGCGCCAGCAGCCAAGATCCCCGAGCCAACACTGAAGCTTTCTTT | CASSQDPRANTEAFF
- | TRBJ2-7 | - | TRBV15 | TGTGCCACCAGCAGAGATATATCGGGGGCAAGGGCGAATCAGTACTTC | CATSRDISGARANQYF
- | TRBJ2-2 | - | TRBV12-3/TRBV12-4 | TGTGCCAGCAGATTCACGGGACAAATAACCGGGGAGCTGTTTTTT | CASRFTGQITGELFF
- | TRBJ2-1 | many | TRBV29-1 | TGCAGCGGAGCGACGGGTTACAATGAGCAGTTCTTC | CSGATGYNEQFF
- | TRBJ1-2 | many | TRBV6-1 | TGTGCCAGCAGCAAGGACAAAAACTATGGCTACACCTTC | CASSKDKNYGYTF
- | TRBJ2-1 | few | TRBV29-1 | TGCAGCGTTGAAGAGCGGAAGGCCAGTTGGGAGCAGTTCTTC | CSVEERKASWEQFF
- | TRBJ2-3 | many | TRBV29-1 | TGCAGCGTTGTTGGGACAGATACGCAGTATTTT | CSVVGTDTQYF
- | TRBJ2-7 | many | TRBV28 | TGTGCCAGCAGTGGTAGACCCTACGAGCAGTACTTC | CASSGRPYEQYF
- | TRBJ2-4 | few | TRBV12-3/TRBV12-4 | TGTGCCAGCTGCATTGGGCAGTCCAAAAACATTCAGTACTTC | CASCIGQSKNIQYF
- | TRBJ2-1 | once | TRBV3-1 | TGTGCCACCCTCGGGGTGGGTAGGGCCAATGAGCAGTTCTTC | CATLGVGRANEQFF
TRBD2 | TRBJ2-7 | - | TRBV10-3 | TGTGCCATCAGTAGCGGGAGTTACGAGCAGTACTTC | CAISSGSYEQYF
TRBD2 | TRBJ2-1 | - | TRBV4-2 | TGTGCCAGCAGCCGAGAGCTAGCGGGGGGGTCCTACAATGAGCAGTTCTTC | CASSRELAGGSYNEQFF
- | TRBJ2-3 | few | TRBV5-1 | TGCGCCAGCAGCTTGAAGTTTGCGGGGATGAGAGATACGCAGTATTTT | CASSLKFAGMRDTQYF
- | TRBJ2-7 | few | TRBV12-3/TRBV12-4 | TGTGCCAGCAGCCCCGTTAGGAACGAGCAGTACTTC | CASSPVRNEQYF
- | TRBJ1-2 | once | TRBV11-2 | TGTGCCAGCAGCCCACCGAACTATGGCTACACCTTC | CASSPPNYGYTF
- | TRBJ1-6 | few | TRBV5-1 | TGCGCCAGCAGCAGCCGGGCCGTAGGGGGTTCACCCCTCCACTTT | CASSSRAVGGSPLHF
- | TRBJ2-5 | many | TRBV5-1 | TGCGCCAGCAGCTTGGACTGGGTTTCAGAGACCCAGTACTTC | CASSLDWVSETQYF
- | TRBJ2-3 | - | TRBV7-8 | TGTGCCAGCAGGAAGGACGGTGGCGCAGATACGCAGTATTTT | CASRKDGGADTQYF
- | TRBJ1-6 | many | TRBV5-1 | TGCGCCAGCAGCTCGTTACGAAAACCTGGGTCACCCCTCCACTTT | CASSSLRKPGSPLHF
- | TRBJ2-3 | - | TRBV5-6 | TGTGCCAGCAGCAGTTTGGTGGGGACGGGGAGCACAGATACGCAGTATTTT | CASSSLVGTGSTDTQYF
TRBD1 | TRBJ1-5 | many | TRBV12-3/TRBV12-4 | TGTGCCAGCAGCCCCGGACAGGGAAGTCAGCCCCAGCATTTT | CASSPGQGSQPQHF
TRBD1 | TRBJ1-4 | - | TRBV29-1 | TGCAGCCCGGACAGGGTCCAGGTCAAGGCTAATGAAAAACTGTTTTTT | CSPDRVQVKANEKLFF
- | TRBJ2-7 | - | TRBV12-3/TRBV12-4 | TGTGCCAGCAGATCTACGGGGCGGCACGAGCAGTACTTC | CASRSTGRHEQYF
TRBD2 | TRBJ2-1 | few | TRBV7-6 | TGTGCCAGCAGCTTACCTAGCGGGAGGGCCTCGGACAATGAGCAGTTCTTC | CASSLPSGRASDNEQFF
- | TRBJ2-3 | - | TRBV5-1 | TGCGCCAGCAGCTTGGTTATAGAATCCACAGATACGCAGTATTTT | CASSLVIESTDTQYF
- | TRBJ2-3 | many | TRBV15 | TGTGCCACCAGAGTATTCTTAGGGGTGTGGGGCACAGATACGCAGTATTTT | CATRVFLGVWGTDTQYF
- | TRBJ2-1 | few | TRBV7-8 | TGTGCCAGCAGCGACTCGGTCCATGAGCAGTTCTTC | CASSDSVHEQFF
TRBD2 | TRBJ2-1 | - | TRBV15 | TGTGCCACCAGCAGACGTCTAGCGGGAGCGAACAATGAGCAGTTCTTC | CATSRRLAGANNEQFF
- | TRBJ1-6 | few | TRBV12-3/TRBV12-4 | TGTGCCAGCAGTTTGGCTATTTGGGAGGTTTCACCCCTCCACTTT | CASSLAIWEVSPLHF
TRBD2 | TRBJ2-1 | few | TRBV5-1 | TGCGCCAGCAGCCACCTTCTACTAGCGTCCAATGAGCAGTTCTTC | CASSHLLLASNEQFF
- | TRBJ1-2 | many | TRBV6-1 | TGTGCCAGCAGTACCCCGTCGGGAGGGAATGGCTACACCTTC | CASSTPSGGNGYTF
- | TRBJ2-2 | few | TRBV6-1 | TGTGCCAGCAGCCTAGATTCCGGGGGAGGTACCGGGGAGCTGTTTTTT | CASSLDSGGGTGELFF